This paragraph reports one T cell receptor beta chain. What it binds is unknown. TCRdb's copy holds only in-frame clones and misses some; the assay was immunoSEQ multiplex PCR. The data hold tens of thousands of clones, with 88% observed a single time. There are 17 residues in the CDR3. Germline CDR1 reads LNHNV; CDR2 reads YYDKDF (reference sequence). The V and J ends lost 4 bases and 4 bases, in that order; junction bases with no gene match: 5. The source of the sample is a study of cytomegalovirus exposure and HLA in healthy donors. At the level of the study: Both the roughly 120 validation repertoires and the roughly 620 first-cohort repertoires used the same platform, as reported by a later analysis. Notes on the study in general: Within the 120 validation repertoires, first-cohort TCR clusters tended to co-occur, according to a later analysis.

The specimen sequenced was PBMCs. The rearrangement links TRBV15 to TRBJ2-3; 16 bases line up with TRBD2. This sequence was found in a young woman in good health and CMV-seronegative. CDR3 loop: CATSKTGTSGRADTQYF. As DNA, the CDR3 is TGTGCCACCAGCAAAACCGGGACTAGCGGGAGGGCAGATACGCAGTATTTT.